This TCR beta chain was profiled in a study of Ad26.COV2.S vaccination and SARS-CoV-2 variants. On the study more broadly: Ad26.COV2.S shots went into the muscle once or twice, 56 days apart.

Regarding the study as a whole: The placebo group had lower spike-specific TCR breadth than the vaccine recipients did. Reportedly, after vaccination the spike-specific CD8+ and CD4+ T cell responses displayed substantial breadth. In TCR breadth and depth analyses, total T cell responses may have been underestimated.

Sample treatment: around 19 received Ad26.COV2.S at low or high dose, single or two shots; about five received placebo; per-sample allocation not given. Following the first vaccine or placebo injection, samples were taken on day 63. Only in-frame clones appear in the TCRdb table, and some are missing; sequencing was by immunoSEQ multiplex PCR. The top ten clones hold roughly 3.2% of a sample with 300,000 to 500,000 clones, approximately 86% of them seen once. The germline V gene has CDR1 SEHNR and CDR2 FQNEAQ (reference sequence). The CDR3 runs to 12 residues. The germline V and J ends were trimmed by 5 bases and 6 bases, with 11 bases remaining between them. Concerning this clone itself: The target antigen is unknown.

The chain is built from TRBV7-9 and TRBJ2-7; D possibly corresponds to TRBD1 (5 bases). This sequence originates from a person between 18 and 65 years old who received the Ad26.COV2.S COVID-19 vaccine or a placebo. The sequencing here drew on peripheral blood, taken in a trial of Ad26.COV2.S vaccine versus placebo. The CDR3 DNA follows: TGTGCCAGCAGCCTCGTGGGGCTCGAGCAGTACTTC. Encoded protein: CASSLVGLEQYF.